The 21 T cell receptor beta chains below come from one sample, sequenced in a study of T-cell memory formation after mild COVID-19. TCRdb fed the 5' RACE reads into MiXCR, producing one record per CDR3 protein. The sample shows under 200,000 distinct CDR3 sequences, approximately 10% of them seen only once. The sequenced sample was PBMCs or a T cell subset sorted from them (not recorded which). All receptors come from a man in his late teens or twenties who had mild COVID-19 (a few samples of this study predate the infection). Cell type and time point are not known.

This clonotype has a handful of counts. CDR3 coding DNA: TGTGCCAGCAACCCCGGGGGTTACGACACCGGGGAGCTGTTTTTT. Its protein product is CASNPGGYDTGELFF. The chain joins TRBV7-2 to TRBJ2-2; weak D call: TRBD2 (6 bases). V lost 7 bases and J 3 bases, leaving 15 bases between the germline ends. The length of the CDR3 is 15 residues. Germline V gene sequence: CDR1 SGHTA, CDR2 FQGNSA.

This clonotype was seen many times. The chain recombines TRBV6-5 with TRBJ1-6; tentative D call: TRBD1 (6 bases). Per germline, CDR1 MNHEY and CDR2 SVGAGI. This CDR3 spans 18 amino acids. Trimming took 4 bases from V and 0 from J, leaving 16 bases between them. CDR3 sequence (DNA): TGTGCCAGCAGTTCCGGGACACGGAGGAGCTCCTATAATTCACCCCTCCACTTT. Residues: CASSSGTRRSSYNSPLHF.

This clonotype occurred many times. At one end, the junction sequence differs from germline, possibly due to a read error. V and J are TRBV7-7 and TRBJ2-3; 9 bases match TRBD1. Germline V gives CDR1 SSHAT, CDR2 FNYEAQ (reference sequence). CDR3 length: 15 amino acids. The CDR3 loop is CASSLQGAPTDTQYF. Here the CDR3 DNA reads TGTGCTAGCAGCCTACAGGGGGCCCCCACAGATACGCAGTATTTT.

The rearrangement links TRBV12-3 or TRBV12-4 to TRBJ1-5; TRBD1 might be the D (6 bases). This CDR3 has 16 amino acids. Trimming removed 6 bases at V and 2 bases at J, with 17 bases between. Written as DNA, the CDR3 is TGTGCCAGCAGGCAAACAGGGTCATCAGGCAATCAGCCCCAGCATTTT. It codes for CASRQTGSSGNQPQHF.

A few counts support this clonotype. This rearrangement joins TRBV7-2 to TRBJ2-5; 8 bases line up with TRBD2. Germline CDR1 and CDR2: SGHTA and FQGNSA. The CDR3 spans 14 residues. J lost 5 bases, V lost 2 bases, and 4 bases had no gene match. The CDR3 loop reads CASSLTSGRETQYF. CDR3 DNA sequence: TGTGCCAGCAGCTTAACTAGCGGAAGGGAGACCCAGTACTTC.

This clonotype was detected only a few times. The V call is TRBV9, the J call TRBJ2-7; 9 nucleotides agree with TRBD2. CDR3 length: 15 amino acids. V dropped 4 bases and J dropped 5; count of bases not matched to a gene: 10. CDR1 and CDR2 (germline): SGDLS, YYNGEE. Here the CDR3 DNA reads TGTGCCAGCAGCCCTCGGGCGGGGGGGCCCAACGAGCAGTACTTC. Residues: CASSPRAGGPNEQYF.

This clonotype was observed many times. The chain is built from TRBV5-1 and TRBJ2-1, with a tentative D call TRBD1 (6 bases). V lost 7 bases, J lost 1 base, and 9 bases lay in between. Germline loops: CDR1 SGHRS, CDR2 YFSETQ. This CDR3 comprises 13 residues. This chain's CDR3 is CASSGDSYNEQFF. In DNA, the CDR3 is TGCGCCAGCTCAGGGGATTCCTACAATGAGCAGTTCTTC.

The chain has TRBV12-3 or TRBV12-4 and TRBJ2-7; possible D gene TRBD2, 5 bases. V gave up 5 bases and J gave up 3 bases, with 14 bases separating them. This CDR3 is 14 amino acids long. CDR3 amino acids: CASSEWTEGYEQYF. CDR3 nucleotide sequence: TGTGCCAGCAGTGAATGGACTGAGGGCTACGAGCAGTACTTC.

J is TRBJ2-2 and V is TRBV19, with D tentatively TRBD1 (5 bases). The germline gives CDR1 LNHDA, CDR2 SQIVND (reference sequence). Trimming took off 7 bases at V and 4 bases at J, with 16 bases between the two ends. The CDR3 has 15 amino acids. The CDR3 is CASTPLAGSTGELFF. The CDR3 DNA sequence: TGTGCCAGTACCCCCTTGGCAGGGTCCACCGGGGAGCTGTTTTTT.

The chain has TRBV12-3 or TRBV12-4 and TRBJ1-4, with D unresolved. The CDR3 loop spans 15 amino acids. V dropped 3 bases and J dropped 0 bases, with 8 bases sitting between them. The CDR3 nucleotides are TGTGCCAGCAGTTTCGGGTCTGCAACTAATGAAAAACTGTTTTTT. Its translation: CASSFGSATNEKLFF.

This clonotype was recorded a few times. V gene TRBV6-2 or TRBV6-3 combines with J gene TRBJ2-3; 8 positions agree with TRBD2. CDR3 length: 15 residues. The trim removed 8 bases at V and 5 bases at J, leaving 12 bases unmatched. The germline gives CDR1 MNHEY, CDR2 SVGEGT. In DNA form, the CDR3 reads TGTGCCAGCGGTTCAGCGGGGGAGGGGGAAGATACGCAGTATTTT. It specifies CASGSAGEGEDTQYF.

The chain combines TRBV5-1 with TRBJ1-4; 10 bases align to TRBD1. Trimming at V came to 0 bases and at J to 8 bases, leaving 4 bases not matched to a gene. The CDR3 length is 15 residues. Germline V gives CDR1 SGHRS, CDR2 YFSETQ. The CDR3 region has the DNA TGCGCCAGCAGCTTGGCAGGGACAGGGGAAGAAAAACTGTTTTTT. Translating it yields CASSLAGTGEEKLFF.

The J gene is TRBJ2-7, the V gene TRBV18, with TRBD1 matching over 11 bases. V lost 6 bases to trimming and J lost 1 base; unmatched junction nucleotides: 5. Looked up from germline, CDR1 is KGHSH and CDR2 is LQKENI. The CDR3 is 15 residues long. CDR3 protein: CASSWGTGGSYEQYF. The DNA of the CDR3 is TGTGCCAGCTCCTGGGGGACAGGGGGTTCCTACGAGCAGTACTTC.

The chain has TRBV7-2 and TRBJ1-2, with 9 bases identical to TRBD1. J lost 7 bases, V lost 4 bases, and 10 bases had no gene match. In germline, CDR1 is SGHTA, CDR2 FQGNSA. The CDR3 is made up of 15 amino acids. This CDR3 reads CASSSPGGTGSGYTF. CDR3 DNA: TGTGCCAGCAGCTCACCGGGCGGGACAGGGTCTGGCTACACCTTC.

This clonotype was counted ten times or more. The chain combines TRBV6-2 or TRBV6-3 with TRBJ2-6; D is perhaps TRBD2 (5 bases). The CDR3 is 15 amino acids. Germline assignment: CDR1 MNHEY and CDR2 SVGEGT. Trimming left V 2 bases short and J 2 bases short, with 7 bases between. CDR3 sequence reads: CASSYGSPGANVLTF. The DNA of the CDR3 is TGTGCCAGCAGTTACGGGAGCCCTGGGGCCAACGTCCTGACTTTC.

This clonotype occurred a few times. The chain joins TRBV6-6 to TRBJ2-5, with 9 bases fitting TRBD1. With V trimmed by 1 base and J by 5 bases, 11 bases remained unmatched. Germline-derived CDR1 and CDR2 are MNHNY and SVGAGI (reference sequence). The CDR3 has 17 amino acids. The CDR3 is CASSYLGDRVNKETQYF. As DNA, the CDR3 is TGTGCCAGCAGTTACTTGGGGGACAGGGTAAATAAGGAGACCCAGTACTTC.

This clonotype was detected many times. This chain joins TRBV5-4 and TRBJ1-3; D is possibly TRBD1 (6 bases). This CDR3 is 14 amino acids long. Trimming took off 3 bases at V and 7 bases at J, with 14 bases between the two ends. Germline lookup yields CDR1 SGHNT and CDR2 YYREEE (reference sequence). The CDR3 loop reads CASSSEGGSNTIYF. The CDR3 bases are TGTGCCAGCAGCTCGGAGGGGGGGAGTAACACCATATATTTT.

The chain carries TRBV7-2 and TRBJ2-6; D unclear. The V gene lost 8 bases and the J gene lost 1 base, with 12 bases spanning the gap. Looked up from germline, CDR1 is SGHTA and CDR2 is FQGNSA. This CDR3 spans 15 amino acids. The CDR3 nucleotides read TGTGCCAGCGCCGATATGGGGTCTGGGGCCAACGTCCTGACTTTC. Its translation is CASADMGSGANVLTF.

This chain joins TRBV10-3 and TRBJ2-1; 13 nucleotides match TRBD2. Trimming cost V 2 bases and J 8 bases; bases outside gene matches: 30. Germline V gives CDR1 ENHRY, CDR2 SYGVKD. This CDR3 comprises 24 residues. CDR3 protein: CAISELRTSGGQPLLRYWVDEQFF. CDR3 nucleotides: TGTGCCATCAGTGAGCTCCGGACTAGCGGGGGCCAGCCCTTACTTCGATACTGGGTCGATGAGCAGTTCTTC.

The DNA of the CDR3 is TGTGCCAGCTCACCCCGTGACCCAGATACGCAGTATTTT. Translation: CASSPRDPDTQYF. The chain employs TRBV18 and TRBJ2-3; D is unclear. The germline V gene has CDR1 KGHSH and CDR2 LQKENI. This CDR3 spans 13 amino acids. Deletions cut 3 bases from V and 4 bases from J, with 8 bases between.

This clonotype has just a few counts. The chain carries TRBV10-3 and TRBJ1-1; 9 nucleotides agree with TRBD1. CDR3 length: 14 amino acids. Per the germline V gene, CDR1 is ENHRY and CDR2 is SYGVKD. J was trimmed by 1 base and V by 6 bases; bases with no gene match: 3. This CDR3 reads CAISGTGTNTEAFF. CDR3 in DNA: TGTGCCATCAGCGGGACAGGGACGAACACTGAAGCTTTCTTT.